Each of the 17 T cell receptor beta chains below was sequenced from the same sample in a study of blood T cells in healthy people across ages. Then a second PCR, running about 7 to 11 cycles, was carried out with a sample-barcoded 5' primer and a J-beta primer mix. From the 5' RACE reads, TCRdb called clonotypes with MiXCR, one entry per CDR3 protein. The data hold just over 1 million distinct CDR3 sequences, with 35% to 50% observed a single time. Sequencing used blood. The receptors here all came from a woman in her fifties or sixties in good health.

For the CDR3, the DNA is TGCGCCAGCAGCTCGTCTAGCGGTGATACGCAGTATTTT. Translating it yields CASSSSSGDTQYF. This chain joins TRBV5-1 and TRBJ2-3; 7 positions match TRBD2. This CDR3 region has 13 residues. Germline CDR1 and CDR2: SGHRS and YFSETQ. Unmatched junction bases numbered 4, after V lost 3 bases and J lost 6 bases.

V and J are TRBV2 and TRBJ1-1, with 10 bases that match TRBD1. There are 13 residues in the CDR3. V shed 7 bases, J shed 11 bases, and the junction held 10 bases outside the gene matches. Germline CDR1 and CDR2: SNHLY and FYNNEI. The CDR3 sequence is CASNRDRGRDAFF. In DNA form, the CDR3 reads TGTGCCAGCAACCGGGACAGGGGCCGGGATGCTTTCTTT. Filled out from reference TRBV2 and TRBJ1-1, the complete variable domain reads EPEVTQTPSHQVTQMGQEVILRCVPISNHLYFYWYRQILGQKVEFLVSFYNNEISEKSEIFDDQFSVERPDGSNFTLKIRSTKLEDSAMYFCASNRDRGRDAFFGQGTRLTVV.

The chain combines TRBV6-6 with TRBJ2-3; D unresolved. The germline V gene encodes CDR1 MNHNY and CDR2 SVGAGI (reference sequence). With 5 bases removed from V and 6 bases from J, the gap between germline ends came to 12 bases. The CDR3 has 13 amino acids. The CDR3 sequence: CASSDPPRDTQYF. CDR3 in DNA: TGTGCCAGCAGTGACCCGCCCAGGGATACGCAGTATTTT.

The chain is built from TRBV7-9 and TRBJ2-3; D call uncertain. The germline gives CDR1 SEHNR, CDR2 FQNEAQ (reference sequence). The CDR3 is 17 amino acids. Trimming cost V 2 bases and J 2 bases, with 17 bases left between them. This chain's CDR3 is CASSLQSAARFTDTQYF. CDR3 in DNA: TGTGCCAGCAGCTTACAATCGGCGGCAAGATTCACAGATACGCAGTATTTT.

The chain couples TRBV3-1 to TRBJ2-1, with 8 bases identical to TRBD1. CDR1 is LGHDT, CDR2 YNNKEL, per germline (reference sequence). Trimming removed 1 base from V and 6 bases from J; junction bases left unmatched: 2. CDR3 length: 14 residues. Here the CDR3 DNA reads TGTGCCAGCAGCCAAGTTACAGGGGGCAATGAGCAGTTCTTC. This encodes CASSQVTGGNEQFF.

This clonotype was recorded only once. An end of the junction differs from the germline gene, which may be a read error. The J gene is TRBJ1-2, the V gene TRBV28, with D unclear. From germline, CDR1 is MDHEN and CDR2 SYDVKM. This CDR3 spans 13 amino acids. DNA of the CDR3: TGTGCCAGCAGTTTCCCGGGGTCTCTTGGCTTCACCTTC. Its translation is CASSFPGSLGFTF.

This clonotype was seen once. The V and J genes are TRBV25-1 and TRBJ1-2; the D is unclear. Trimming shortened V by 1 base and J by 8 bases, and 5 bases separated the two germline ends. CDR1 and CDR2 (germline): MGHDK, SYGVNS. This CDR3 region has 11 residues. DNA for the CDR3: TGTGCCAGCAGTGAATGGGCCGGCTACACCTTC. Amino acid sequence: CASSEWAGYTF.

This clonotype was counted many times. The chain combines TRBV29-1 with TRBJ2-5; D unclear. CDR3 length equals 13 residues. Trimming cost V 4 bases and J 2 bases, with 11 bases left between them. Germline values: CDR1 SQVTM, CDR2 ANQGSEA. Here the CDR3 reads CSVVAVIQETQYF. The CDR3 DNA sequence: TGCAGCGTTGTGGCAGTGATACAAGAGACCCAGTACTTC.

The chain carries TRBV5-6 and TRBJ2-3, with 9 bases matching TRBD1. The CDR3 sequence is 16 residues long. Trimming removed 0 bases from V and 5 bases from J; junction bases left unmatched: 7. From germline, CDR1 is SGHDT and CDR2 YYEEEE. CDR3 sequence (DNA): TGTGCCAGCAGCTTGGTCTGGACAGGGGAAGAAGATACGCAGTATTTT. As protein: CASSLVWTGEEDTQYF.

This clonotype was counted between two and nine times. The V gene is TRBV9, the J gene TRBJ2-3; maybe TRBD1 (6 bases). The length of the CDR3 is 14 residues. V was clipped by 3 bases and J by 2 bases, with 10 bases between them. The germline CDR1 and CDR2 sequences are SGDLS and YYNGEE. CDR3 in DNA: TGTGCCAGCAGCGGGGGGCCCTACACAGATACGCAGTATTTT. Protein: CASSGGPYTDTQYF.

This clonotype appeared a few times. The chain joins TRBV6-6 to TRBJ2-3; 11 positions agree with TRBD2. CDR1 and CDR2 from the germline V gene are MNHNY and SVGAGI (reference sequence). The trim removed 9 bases at V and 6 bases at J, leaving 2 bases unmatched. The CDR3 is made up of 12 amino acids. The CDR3 bases are TGTGCCAGTATAGCGGGAGGGGATACGCAGTATTTT. Its protein product is CASIAGGDTQYF.

The genes are TRBV4-3 and TRBJ1-4, with no clear D. This CDR3 is 15 amino acids long. Germline V gene data show CDR1 as LGHNA and CDR2 as YSLEER. Between the trimmed V and J ends, which lost 2 bases and 6 bases, there was a span of 13 bases. The CDR3 DNA reads as TGCGCCAGCAGCCAACAGACGGGAGGTGATGAAAAACTGTTTTTT. Encoded protein: CASSQQTGGDEKLFF.

The chain links TRBV12-3 or TRBV12-4 to TRBJ2-1, with TRBD1 identical over 8 bases. The CDR3 covers 16 residues. Unmatched junction bases numbered 12, after V lost 5 bases and J lost 6 bases. CDR3 protein: CASSNLGQGESNEQFF. In nucleotides, the CDR3 is TGTGCCAGCAGTAACCTTGGACAGGGTGAGTCCAATGAGCAGTTCTTC.

V is TRBV12-3 or TRBV12-4 and J is TRBJ1-5; D unresolved. Trimming took off 6 bases at V and 2 bases at J, with 11 bases between the two ends. The CDR3 extends over 14 amino acids. The CDR3 DNA reads as TGTGCCAGCAGCCTCTCCTTGGGCAATCAGCCCCAGCATTTT. Its protein is CASSLSLGNQPQHF.

The chain recombines TRBV15 with TRBJ2-7, with TRBD1 matching 7 bases. The CDR3 length is 14 residues. Trimming removed 4 bases from V and 5 bases from J; junction bases left unmatched: 8. Germline V gene lookup returns CDR1 LNHNV and CDR2 YYDKDF (reference sequence). CDR3 coding DNA: TGTGCCACCAGCAAAGGACAGGTGGCCGACGAGCAGTACTTC. Protein product: CATSKGQVADEQYF.

J is TRBJ1-2 and V is TRBV29-1, with TRBD1 as a possible D gene (6 bases). Germline V gives CDR1 SQVTM, CDR2 ANQGSEA. Trimming stripped 7 bases from V and 7 bases from J, with 13 bases between. This CDR3 has 11 residues. Written as DNA, the CDR3 is TGCAGCGCCCGACAGGCCCGTGGCTACACCTTC. It specifies CSARQARGYTF.

To note about this clonotype: A much larger clone is a single base away; this may be a read error. The chain combines TRBV9 with TRBJ2-1; 10 bases match TRBD2. The J call may be wrong; the DNA end is better matched by TRBJ2-7. This CDR3 region has 17 residues. Germline CDR1 reads SGDLS; CDR2 reads YYNGEE. The CDR3 DNA reads TGTGCCAGCAGCGTCGGGACTAGCGCCCGCTCCTACAATGAGCAGTACTTC. Translating it yields CASSVGTSARSYNEQYF.